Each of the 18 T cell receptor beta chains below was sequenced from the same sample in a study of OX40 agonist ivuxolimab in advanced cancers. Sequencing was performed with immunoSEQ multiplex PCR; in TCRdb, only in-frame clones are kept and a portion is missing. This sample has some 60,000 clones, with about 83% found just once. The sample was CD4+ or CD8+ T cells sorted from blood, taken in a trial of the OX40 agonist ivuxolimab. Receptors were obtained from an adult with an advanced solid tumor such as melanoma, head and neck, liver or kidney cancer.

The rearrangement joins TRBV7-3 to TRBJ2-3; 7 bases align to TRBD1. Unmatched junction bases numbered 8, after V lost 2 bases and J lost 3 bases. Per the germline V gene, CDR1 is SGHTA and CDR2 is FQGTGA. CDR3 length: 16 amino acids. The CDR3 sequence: CASSLGRRQGTDTQYF. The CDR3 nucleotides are TGTGCCAGCAGCTTAGGCCGGAGACAGGGAACAGATACGCAGTATTTT.

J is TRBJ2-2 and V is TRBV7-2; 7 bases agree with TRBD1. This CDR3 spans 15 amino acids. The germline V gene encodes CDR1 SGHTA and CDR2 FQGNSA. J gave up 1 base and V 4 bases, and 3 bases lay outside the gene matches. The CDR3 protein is CASSSWTGNTGELFF. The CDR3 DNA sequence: TGTGCCAGCAGCTCCTGGACAGGGAACACCGGGGAGCTGTTTTTT.

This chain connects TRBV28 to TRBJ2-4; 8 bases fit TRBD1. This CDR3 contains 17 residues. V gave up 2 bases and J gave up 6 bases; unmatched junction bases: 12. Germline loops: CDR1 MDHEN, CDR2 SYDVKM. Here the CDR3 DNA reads TGTGCCAGCAGTTTAGTAGGGCCGACAGGGGCTGGAAACATTCAGTACTTC. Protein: CASSLVGPTGAGNIQYF.

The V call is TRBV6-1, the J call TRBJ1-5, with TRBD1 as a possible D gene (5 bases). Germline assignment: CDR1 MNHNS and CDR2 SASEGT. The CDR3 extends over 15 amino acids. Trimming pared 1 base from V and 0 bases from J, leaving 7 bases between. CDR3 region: CASSEGGYSNQPQHF. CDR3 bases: TGTGCCAGCAGTGAAGGGGGGTATAGCAATCAGCCCCAGCATTTT.

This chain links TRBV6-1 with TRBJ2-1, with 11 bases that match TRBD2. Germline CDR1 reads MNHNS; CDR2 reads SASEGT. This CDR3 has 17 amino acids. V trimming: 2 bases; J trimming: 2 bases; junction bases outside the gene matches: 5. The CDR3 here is CASSEFPTSGTYNEQFF. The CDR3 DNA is TGTGCCAGCAGTGAATTCCCGACTAGCGGGACCTACAATGAGCAGTTCTTC.

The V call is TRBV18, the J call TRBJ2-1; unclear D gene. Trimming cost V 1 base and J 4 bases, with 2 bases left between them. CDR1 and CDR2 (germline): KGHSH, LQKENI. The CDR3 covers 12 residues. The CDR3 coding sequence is TGTGCCAGCTCACCACAATACAATGAGCAGTTCTTC. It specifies CASSPQYNEQFF.

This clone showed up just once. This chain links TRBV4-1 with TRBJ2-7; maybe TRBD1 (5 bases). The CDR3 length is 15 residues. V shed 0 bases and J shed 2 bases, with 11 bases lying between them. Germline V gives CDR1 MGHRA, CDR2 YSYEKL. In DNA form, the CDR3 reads TGCGCCAGCAGCCAAGAACCCCACAGGACCTACGAGCAGTACTTC. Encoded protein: CASSQEPHRTYEQYF.

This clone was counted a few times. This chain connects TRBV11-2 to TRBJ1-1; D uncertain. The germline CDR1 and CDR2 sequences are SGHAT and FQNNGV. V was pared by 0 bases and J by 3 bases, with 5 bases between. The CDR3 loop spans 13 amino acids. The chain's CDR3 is CASSLDIDTEAFF. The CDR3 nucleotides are TGTGCCAGCAGCTTAGACATTGACACTGAAGCTTTCTTT.

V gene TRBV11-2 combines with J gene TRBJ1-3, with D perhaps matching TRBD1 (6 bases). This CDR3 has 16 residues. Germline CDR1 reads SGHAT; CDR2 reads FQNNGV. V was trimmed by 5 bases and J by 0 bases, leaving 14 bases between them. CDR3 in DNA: TGTGCCAGCAGCCCGACTCTACAGGGCTCTGGAAACACCATATATTTT. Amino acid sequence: CASSPTLQGSGNTIYF.

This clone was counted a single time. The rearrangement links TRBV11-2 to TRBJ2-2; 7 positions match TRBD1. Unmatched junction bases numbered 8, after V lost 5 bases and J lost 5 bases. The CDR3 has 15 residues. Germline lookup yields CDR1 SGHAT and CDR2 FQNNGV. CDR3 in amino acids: CASSVGTVSTGELFF. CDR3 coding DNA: TGTGCCAGCAGCGTCGGGACAGTTTCTACCGGGGAGCTGTTTTTT.

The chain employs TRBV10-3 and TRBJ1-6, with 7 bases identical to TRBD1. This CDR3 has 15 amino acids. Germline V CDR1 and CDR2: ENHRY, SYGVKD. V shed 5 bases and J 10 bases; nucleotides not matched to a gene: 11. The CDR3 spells CAISLDRLGVSPLHF. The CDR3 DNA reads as TGTGCCATCAGTCTGGACAGGTTGGGAGTCTCACCCCTCCACTTT.

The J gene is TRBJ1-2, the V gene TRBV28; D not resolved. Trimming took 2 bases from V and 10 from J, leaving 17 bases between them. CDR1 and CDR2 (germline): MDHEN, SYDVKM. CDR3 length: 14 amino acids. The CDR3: CASSLRAGVLDYTF. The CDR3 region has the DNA TGTGCCAGCAGTTTAAGGGCCGGCGTGCTAGACTACACCTTC.

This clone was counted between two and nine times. The CDR3: CASSIGNEQFF. CDR3 DNA: TGTGCCAGTAGTATCGGCAATGAGCAGTTCTTC. The gene calls are TRBV19 and TRBJ2-1; D unclear. CDR1 LNHDA and CDR2 SQIVND come from the germline V gene (reference sequence). CDR3 length: 11 amino acids. V was clipped by 3 bases and J by 6 bases, with 3 bases between them.

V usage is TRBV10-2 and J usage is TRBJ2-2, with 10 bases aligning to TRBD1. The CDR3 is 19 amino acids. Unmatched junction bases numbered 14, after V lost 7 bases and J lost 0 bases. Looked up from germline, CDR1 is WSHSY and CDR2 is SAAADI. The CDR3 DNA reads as TGCGCCAGCACCTCGGGGGCCTTGGGACAGGGGCCGAACACCGGGGAGCTGTTTTTT. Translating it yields CASTSGALGQGPNTGELFF.

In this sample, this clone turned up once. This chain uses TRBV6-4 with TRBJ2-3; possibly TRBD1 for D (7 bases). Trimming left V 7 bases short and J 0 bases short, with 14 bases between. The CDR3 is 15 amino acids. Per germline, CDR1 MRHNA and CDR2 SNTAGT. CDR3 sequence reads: CASTTTGTSTDTQYF. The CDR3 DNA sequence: TGTGCCAGCACCACGACAGGGACTAGCACAGATACGCAGTATTTT.

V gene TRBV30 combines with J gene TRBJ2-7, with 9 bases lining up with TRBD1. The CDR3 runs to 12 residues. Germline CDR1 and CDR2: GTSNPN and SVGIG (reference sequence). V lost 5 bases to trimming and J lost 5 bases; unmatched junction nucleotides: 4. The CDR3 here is CAWDRGSHEQYF. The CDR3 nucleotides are TGTGCCTGGGACAGGGGGTCCCACGAGCAGTACTTC.

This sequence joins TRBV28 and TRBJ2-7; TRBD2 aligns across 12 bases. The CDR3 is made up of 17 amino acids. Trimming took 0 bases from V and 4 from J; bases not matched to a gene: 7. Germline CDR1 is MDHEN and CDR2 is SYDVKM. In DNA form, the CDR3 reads TGTGCCAGCAGTTTATGGGGGGGGACTAGCGGGTTATACGAGCAGTACTTC. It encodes CASSLWGGTSGLYEQYF.

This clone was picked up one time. CDR3 protein: CASSQRWQENTGELFF. The CDR3 nucleotides read TGTGCCAGCAGCCAAAGATGGCAGGAGAACACCGGGGAGCTGTTTTTT. The rearrangement joins TRBV7-9 to TRBJ2-2; D is ambiguous. Trimming removed 5 bases at V and 1 base at J, with 14 bases between. This CDR3 has 16 amino acids. CDR1 SEHNR and CDR2 FQNEAQ come from the germline V gene (reference sequence).